Listed below are T cell receptor beta chains from one sample, sequenced in a study of early T cells in non-severe SARS-CoV-2 infection. TCRdb re-called the 5' RACE reads through MiXCR, storing one row per CDR3 protein. The sample includes some 57,000 distinct CDR3 sequences, 9.3% of them seen just once. Sequences were obtained from whole blood. Receptors were obtained from an adult who was a healthcare worker with PCR-confirmed SARS-CoV-2 infection or an uninfected control (not recorded which). Each CDR3 is given without its conserved first and last residue.

TRBJ1-4,TRBV6-1,ASSGGQNEKLF
TRBJ1-4,TRBV4-1,ASSQPDSEKLF
TRBJ2-2,TRBV5-6,ASSFGPANTGELF
TRBJ1-1,TRBV7-9,ASSPSGAATGTEAF
TRBJ2-3,TRBV7-6,ASSPGLTNTQY
TRBJ1-5,TRBV30,AWSRARVGKPQH
TRBJ1-2,TRBV7-3,ASSPRMGDGYT
TRBJ1-1,TRBV7-9,ASSPGGSEAF
TRBJ1-1,TRBV10-3,AISEYPGTEAF
TRBJ1-6,TRBV12-3/TRBV12-4,ASSLTGGSYNSPLH
TRBJ2-5,TRBV7-2,ASSQWGVVDETQY
TRBJ1-1,TRBV6-5,ASSRRGKTEAF
TRBJ1-1,TRBV3-1,ASSLKGGGTEAF
TRBJ1-2,TRBV29-1,SVDGGSGYGYT
TRBJ1-6,TRBV11-3,ASSPTGVGRSPLH
TRBJ2-5,TRBV11-2,ASSLDGTNQETQY
TRBJ2-3,TRBV7-2,ASSFFGPFPTQY
TRBJ2-7,TRBV5-1,ASSSSSGGYEQY
TRBJ2-3,TRBV19,ASSIVLAGTDTQY
TRBJ1-1,TRBV7-9,ASSLTGRGTEAF
TRBJ1-2,TRBV12-3/TRBV12-4,ASSPRQGSYGYT
TRBJ1-1,TRBV29-1,SANIATNTEAF
TRBJ2-2,TRBV7-6,ASSLSGGLNTGELF
TRBJ2-2,TRBV12-3/TRBV12-4,ASSAHLGTGPTGELF
TRBJ2-6,TRBV18,ASSPPAPVVLT
TRBJ2-2,TRBV18,ASSPTGGTGELF
TRBJ2-1,TRBV6-5,ASSLSSGGVGEQF
TRBJ1-4,TRBV20-1,SANSNEKLF
TRBJ2-7,TRBV12-3/TRBV12-4,ASFAGGSYEQY
TRBJ2-1,TRBV19,ASTDGGGPGNEQF
TRBJ2-3,TRBV11-2,ASSIGAATQY
TRBJ1-2,TRBV29-1,SVGYGYYGYT
TRBJ1-2,TRBV5-1,ASSLNGGIAGYT
TRBJ1-2,TRBV29-1,SAPDQDYGYT
TRBJ2-2,TRBV12-3/TRBV12-4,ASRKQDTGELF
TRBJ1-3,TRBV3-1,ASSLAGLANTIY
TRBJ1-1,TRBV7-9,ASKILLGNTEAF
TRBJ2-5,TRBV5-5,ASSLTGNQETQY
TRBJ2-2,TRBV7-2,ASSIQAAGELF
TRBJ2-7,TRBV5-6,ASSPAGQGFHEQY
TRBJ1-5,TRBV2,ASSVEGGSNQPQH
TRBJ2-2,TRBV5-1,ASSPLRGEGPGSCF